This T cell receptor (beta chain) was sequenced during a study of sequential checkpoint blockade in melanoma. Study context: TCRbeta immunosequencing was performed on DNA from roughly 90 pretreatment melanoma tumor samples. After nivolumab or ipilimumab alone, about 22 patients had week-13 rebiopsies.

The CDR3 consists of 15 residues. Germline V CDR1 and CDR2: SGHNT, YENEEA. J was trimmed by 2 bases and V by 5 bases; bases with no gene match: 5. Notes on the study in general: Clinical benefit was about 30 times likelier when tumor T-cell fraction and clonality increased.

Treatment: randomized to nivolumab then ipilimumab (arm A) or the reverse (arm B). Repertoires were generated with immunoSEQ multiplex PCR, while TCRdb's copy carries only in-frame clones and drops some. The sample gives over 4,000 clones, about 24% of which show up once; about 31% is in the top ten. This clone showed up many times. The antigen remains unidentified. This TCR came from a human donor with melanoma. The chain links TRBV11-3 to TRBJ2-3, with 9 nucleotides matching TRBD2. The material was tumor tissue (inferred from file names), obtained from a patient given nivolumab and ipilimumab in sequence. CDR3 DNA: TGTGCCAGCAGCCCGACTAGCGGCCTCACAGATACGCAGTATTTT. This codes for CASSPTSGLTDTQYF.